The 12 T cell receptor beta chains below come from one sample, sequenced in a study of CD8 T cells in ankylosing spondylitis. From the 5' RACE reads, TCRdb called clonotypes with MiXCR, one entry per CDR3 protein. This table has approximately 190,000 distinct CDR3 sequences, 13% appearing once. Sequenced input: blood, either unsorted or a sorted T cell fraction (not recorded which). Receptors originate from a female donor with ankylosing spondylitis or in good health (not recorded which).

In regard to this clonotype: A read error may explain this, as a much larger clone is one base away. This chain uses TRBV3-1 with TRBJ2-1; no clear D gene. Germline assignment: CDR1 LGHDT and CDR2 YNNKEL (reference sequence). This CDR3 spans 15 amino acids. The CDR3 DNA follows: TGTGCCGGCAGCCAAGATTCCCTAGGCCACAATGAGCAGTTCTTC. Amino acid sequence: CAGSQDSLGHNEQFF.

This clonotype was seen more than once but under ten times. With a much larger clone just one base away, this may be a read error. The chain has TRBV11-2 and TRBJ2-7; D call uncertain. The V gene lost 5 bases and the J gene lost 0 bases, with 5 bases spanning the gap. There are 12 residues in the CDR3. Germline V gene sequence: CDR1 SGHAT, CDR2 FQNNGV. The CDR3 sequence is CASSVSSYEQYF. The CDR3, as DNA: TGTGCCAGCAGCGTCAGCTCCTACGAGCAGTACTTC.

A note on this clonotype: Being one base from a much bigger clone, this may be a read error. The genes are TRBV5-6 and TRBJ2-2; D ambiguous. CDR3 length: 16 residues. Germline CDR1 and CDR2: SGHDT and YYEEEE. This CDR3 is CASSLAKGGNTRELFF. In nucleotides, the CDR3 is TGTGCCAGCAGCTTGGCCAAGGGTGGCAACACCAGGGAGCTGTTTTTT.

This clonotype was observed many times. The V gene is TRBV6-2 or TRBV6-3, the J gene TRBJ2-1; D unresolved. Germline V gives CDR1 MNHEY, CDR2 SVGEGT. Trimming shortened V by 2 bases and J by 0 bases, and 17 bases separated the two germline ends. This CDR3 comprises 18 residues. CDR3 DNA: TGTGCCAGCAGTTACCGACCTGGGTGGGCGTTCTCCTACAATGAGCAGTTCTTC. Its protein product is CASSYRPGWAFSYNEQFF.

This clonotype was counted a few times. J is TRBJ2-4 and V is TRBV7-8, with D possibly called TRBD1 or TRBD2 (5 bases each). Germline V gene data show CDR1 as SGHVS and CDR2 as FQNEAQ. This CDR3 has 13 residues. The ends were cut back, 8 bases at V and 4 bases at J, with 12 bases in the middle. This CDR3 is CASGWGRKNIQYF. The CDR3, as DNA: TGTGCCAGCGGGTGGGGACGTAAAAACATTCAGTACTTC.

The chain uses TRBV12-3 or TRBV12-4 and TRBJ2-1; D is unclear. This CDR3 is 15 amino acids long. Trimming pared 8 bases from V and 2 bases from J, leaving 16 bases between. This CDR3 reads CASAAPRSTYNEQFF. Here the CDR3 DNA reads TGTGCCAGCGCGGCACCCCGGTCAACCTACAATGAGCAGTTCTTC.

V gene TRBV18 combines with J gene TRBJ1-1; D is uncertain. The germline gives CDR1 KGHSH, CDR2 LQKENI. V was shortened by 0 bases and J by 0 bases, with 8 bases between the two germline ends. The CDR3 totals 15 residues. The chain's CDR3 is CASSPPSRMNTEAFF. Written as DNA, the CDR3 is TGTGCCAGCTCACCACCGTCGCGGATGAACACTGAAGCTTTCTTT.

This clonotype was counted ten times or more. The rearrangement uses TRBV5-1 and TRBJ2-7; D unresolved. The CDR3 has 13 residues. In germline, CDR1 is SGHRS, CDR2 YFSETQ. V lost 1 base to trimming and J lost 5 bases, with 10 bases between them. CDR3 sequence reads: CASSLSITDEQYF. CDR3 nucleotides: TGCGCCAGCAGCTTGAGTATAACGGACGAGCAGTACTTC. Looking up the rest from reference TRBV5-1 and TRBJ2-7 gives the full variable domain: KAGVTQTPRYLIKTRGQQVTLSCSPISGHRSVSWYQQTPGQGLQFLFEYFSETQRNKGNFPGRFSGRQFSNSRSEMNVSTLELGDSALYLCASSLSITDEQYFGPGTRLTVT.

This clonotype was counted many times. The genes are TRBV20-1 and TRBJ2-5, with no clear D. CDR1 and CDR2 (germline): DFQATT, SNEGSKA (reference sequence). This CDR3 has 10 residues. The ends were cut back, 4 bases at V and 6 bases at J, with 6 bases in the middle. The DNA for the CDR3 is TGCAGTGCTACTAAGAAGACCCAGTACTTC. This translates into CSATKKTQYF.

This clonotype came up a few times. V gene TRBV12-3 or TRBV12-4 combines with J gene TRBJ2-1; 11 bases match TRBD1. The CDR3 runs 17 residues. The V segment lost 6 bases and the J segment 7 bases; nucleotides outside the gene matches: 14. As DNA, the CDR3 is TGTGCCAGCAGCACGAACCCGGGACAGGGGGTAAGAAATGAGCAGTTCTTC. Translation gives CASSTNPGQGVRNEQFF.

This clonotype was seen many times. The V gene is TRBV30, the J gene TRBJ2-3; TRBD2 matches at 10 bases. This CDR3 region has 16 residues. Trimming took 2 bases from V and 2 from J; bases not matched to a gene: 7. Looked up from germline, CDR1 is GTSNPN and CDR2 is SVGIG (reference sequence). This CDR3 is CAWSPRTSGYTDTQYF. The CDR3 region has the DNA TGTGCCTGGAGTCCCCGGACTAGCGGATACACAGATACGCAGTATTTT.

This clonotype was recorded at least ten times. The CDR3 DNA reads TGTGCCAGCAGCTCTCTGGCCAGTCGAACCTCTGGAAACACCATATATTTT. Its protein product is CASSSLASRTSGNTIYF. V gene TRBV9 combines with J gene TRBJ1-3; no reliable D call. V lost 4 bases to trimming and J lost 0 bases, with 17 bases between them. The CDR3 has 17 residues. CDR1 and CDR2 from the germline V gene are SGDLS and YYNGEE.